Following are 31 T cell receptor beta chains from one sample sequenced in a study of CD8 T cells in ankylosing spondylitis. Using its own MiXCR run on the 5' RACE reads, TCRdb lists one record per CDR3 protein. The profile shows approximately 200,000 distinct CDR3 sequences, 10% to 15% of them singletons. The sample taken for sequencing was blood, either unsorted or a sorted T cell fraction (not recorded which). These receptor sequences come from a female donor with ankylosing spondylitis or in good health (not recorded which).

In its sample, this clonotype ranks as medium-sized. The chain combines TRBV29-1 with TRBJ2-7; D assignment may be TRBD1 or TRBD2 (5 bases each). Germline CDR1 is SQVTM and CDR2 is ANQGSEA. This CDR3 is built from 11 residues. V was trimmed by 3 bases and J by 5 bases, leaving 8 bases between them. DNA for the CDR3: TGCAGCGTTGAGAGGGGAAACGAGCAGTACTTC. Protein: CSVERGNEQYF.

This rearrangement joins TRBV4-2 to TRBJ2-2; maybe TRBD2 (6 bases). The germline V and J ends were trimmed by 6 bases and 5 bases, with 19 bases remaining between them. Germline V gene data show CDR1 as LGHNA and CDR2 as YNFKEQ. CDR3 length: 16 residues. CDR3 sequence reads: CASRDLGWGDTGELFF. The CDR3 DNA reads TGTGCCAGCAGGGATTTGGGTTGGGGGGATACCGGGGAGCTGTTTTTT.

There are many counts of this clonotype. The genes are TRBV3-1 and TRBJ2-7; D unresolved. CDR1 and CDR2 (germline): LGHDT, YNNKEL (reference sequence). Trimming took 0 bases from V and 13 from J, leaving 13 bases between them. CDR3 length: 12 residues. Here the CDR3 reads CASSQDAGYIYF. The CDR3 DNA follows: TGTGCCAGCAGCCAAGATGCTGGGTACATTTACTTC.

This clonotype was counted at least ten times. The chain combines TRBV12-3 or TRBV12-4 with TRBJ1-2; the match to TRBD1 covers 10 bases. The CDR3 runs 15 residues. V was pared by 6 bases and J by 8 bases, with 12 bases of the junction left unmatched. The CDR3 bases are TGTGCCAGCAGGTTGACAGGGGGCGAGGTGAGAGGCTACACCTTC. Encoded protein: CASRLTGGEVRGYTF.

This clonotype was counted at least ten times. The chain is built from TRBV12-3 or TRBV12-4 and TRBJ1-1; D is unclear. V was cut by 6 bases and J by 2 bases, with 10 bases left in between. The CDR3 spans 13 residues. Here the CDR3 DNA reads TGTGCCAGCAGCCCAAGGATTAACACTGAAGCTTTCTTT. It yields the protein CASSPRINTEAFF.

There are many counts of this clonotype. The J gene is TRBJ1-6, the V gene TRBV12-3 or TRBV12-4; the D is unclear. The V end lost 1 base, the J end lost 14 bases, and 9 bases lay between the germline ends. The CDR3 loop spans 12 amino acids. The CDR3 DNA reads as TGTGCCAGCAGTTTAGAACGCGCCACCCTCCACTTT. This encodes CASSLERATLHF.

In its sample, this clonotype was seen many times. The gene calls are TRBV11-1 and TRBJ2-4, with a tentative D call TRBD1 (6 bases). The CDR3 consists of 18 residues. In germline, CDR1 is SGHAT, CDR2 FQDESV (reference sequence). Between the trimmed V and J ends, which lost 1 base and 0 bases, there was a span of 16 bases. The CDR3 DNA reads TGTGCCAGCAGCTTAGTCCTAGCAGGGGCACTAGCCAAAAACATTCAGTACTTC. Translated: CASSLVLAGALAKNIQYF. Looking up the rest from reference TRBV11-1 and TRBJ2-4 gives the full variable domain: EAEVAQSPRYKITEKSQAVAFWCDPISGHATLYWYRQILGQGPELLVQFQDESVVDDSQLPKDRFSAERLKGVDSTLKIQPAELGDSAMYLCASSLVLAGALAKNIQYFGAGTRLSVL.

The genes are TRBV7-9 and TRBJ2-1, with 12 bases identical to TRBD2. J was trimmed by 8 bases and V by 1 base; bases with no gene match: 9. There are 17 residues in the CDR3. The germline gives CDR1 SEHNR, CDR2 FQNEAQ (reference sequence). CDR3 nucleotides: TGTGCCAGCAGCTTAGAGGCTAGCGGGAGGGCCGTTTATGAGCAGTTCTTC. Amino acids: CASSLEASGRAVYEQFF. Combining the CDR3 with reference TRBV7-9 and TRBJ2-1 gives the whole variable domain DTGVSQNPRHKITKRGQNVTFRCDPISEHNRLYWYRQTLGQGPEFLTYFQNEAQLEKSRLLSDRFSAERPKGSFSTLEIQRTEQGDSAMYLCASSLEASGRAVYEQFFGPGTRLTVL.

Remarks on this clonotype: Just one base apart from a much larger clone, this may be a read error. The chain joins TRBV7-3 to TRBJ1-1; no definite D call. CDR3 size: 14 residues. Germline values: CDR1 SGHTA, CDR2 FQGTGA. The CDR3 DNA follows: TGTGCCAGCAGCTTGAGTAATTCGAACTCTGAAGCTTTCTTT. Translation gives CASSLSNSNSEAFF.

This clonotype was counted ten times or more. The gene calls are TRBV28 and TRBJ2-1; the match to TRBD2 covers 14 bases. The CDR3 is 16 residues long. V shed 4 bases, J shed 8 bases, and the junction held 7 bases outside the gene matches. The germline V gene encodes CDR1 MDHEN and CDR2 SYDVKM. CDR3 DNA sequence: TGTGCCAGCAGTTCGCCCGGGACTAGCGGGAGCGATGAGCAGTTCTTC. It encodes CASSSPGTSGSDEQFF. Supplemented by reference TRBV28 and TRBJ2-1, the full variable domain reads DVKVTQSSRYLVKRTGEKVFLECVQDMDHENMFWYRQDPGLGLRLIYFSYDVKMKEKGDIPEGYSVSREKKERFSLILESASTNQTSMYLCASSSPGTSGSDEQFFGPGTRLTVL.

This clonotype was recorded a few times. V is TRBV13 and J is TRBJ1-6, with TRBD1 matching over 7 bases. The V and J ends lost 0 bases and 9 bases, in that order; junction bases with no gene match: 5. Germline loops: CDR1 PRHDT, CDR2 FYEKMQ (reference sequence). The CDR3 runs to 15 residues. CDR3 nucleotides: TGTGCCAGCAGCTTAGGAGACAGGGCACGTTCACCCCTCCACTTT. Its protein is CASSLGDRARSPLHF. Full variable domain (outside the CDR3, taken from reference TRBV13 and TRBJ1-6): AAGVIQSPRHLIKEKRETATLKCYPIPRHDTVYWYQQGPGQDPQFLISFYEKMQSDKGSIPDRFSAQQFSDYHSELNMSSLELGDSALYFCASSLGDRARSPLHFGNGTRLTVT.

This clonotype was counted at least ten times. This chain uses TRBV29-1 with TRBJ1-3, with D tentatively TRBD1 (5 bases). V gave up 6 bases and J gave up 2 bases, with 11 bases separating them. The germline V gene has CDR1 SQVTM and CDR2 ANQGSEA. The CDR3 runs to 13 residues. DNA of the CDR3: TGCAGCGTCCGTTCGGGGGCTGGAAACACCATATATTTT. Amino acid sequence: CSVRSGAGNTIYF.

The chain is built from TRBV5-5 and TRBJ2-7, with D perhaps matching TRBD2 (5 bases). Trimming stripped 2 bases from V and 4 bases from J, with 10 bases between. Looked up from germline, CDR1 is SGHKS and CDR2 is YYEKEE (reference sequence). The CDR3 runs 13 residues. The CDR3 nucleotides are TGTGCCAGCAGCTTTGGGAGAAGGTACGAGCAGTACTTC. Its translation: CASSFGRRYEQYF.

This clonotype has a count of ten or more. The rearrangement links TRBV12-3 or TRBV12-4 to TRBJ2-2; 8 nucleotides align to TRBD2. V was pared by 2 bases and J by 6 bases, with 5 bases of the junction left unmatched. This CDR3 spans 15 amino acids. The CDR3 nucleotides read TGTGCCAGCAGTTTACGGGAGGGGTTCGCCGGGGAGCTGTTTTTT. The encoded protein is CASSLREGFAGELFF.

This clonotype was detected ten times or more. CDR3 sequence: CASSPRTSGQETQYF. The CDR3 region has the DNA TGCGCCAGCAGCCCCCGGACTAGCGGCCAAGAGACCCAGTACTTC. The chain is built from TRBV5-1 and TRBJ2-5, with 10 bases aligning to TRBD2. The V segment lost 4 bases and the J segment 1 base; nucleotides outside the gene matches: 4. This CDR3 comprises 15 residues. Germline-derived CDR1 and CDR2 are SGHRS and YFSETQ.

This chain uses TRBV28 with TRBJ1-2; 9 bases align to TRBD1. In germline, CDR1 is MDHEN, CDR2 SYDVKM. The CDR3 totals 14 residues. Losses at the gene ends were 8 bases for V and 7 bases for J; bases not matched to a gene: 11. The CDR3 DNA follows: TGTGCCAGCTGCCCGGGACAGGGATGGAGTGGCTACACCTTC. This encodes CASCPGQGWSGYTF.

On this clonotype itself: Given a much more abundant clone one base away, this may be a read error. V usage is TRBV27 and J usage is TRBJ2-7, with D perhaps TRBD1 (5 bases). Trimming left V 4 bases short and J 2 bases short, with 12 bases between. CDR3 size: 14 residues. Germline-derived CDR1 and CDR2 are MNHEY and SMNVEV (reference sequence). This chain's CDR3 is CASSSGRDPYEQYF. CDR3 bases: TGTGCCAGCAGTTCAGGCAGGGATCCCTACGAGCAGTACTTC.

This clonotype was counted ten times or more. V gene TRBV24-1 combines with J gene TRBJ1-5; 7 positions match TRBD1. The CDR3 has 15 amino acids. Germline assignment: CDR1 KGHDR and CDR2 SFDVKD. V trimming: 3 bases; J trimming: 2 bases; junction bases outside the gene matches: 3. CDR3 nucleotides: TGTGCCACCAGTGATCCCACAGGGGGCAATCAGCCCCAGCATTTT. This gives the protein CATSDPTGGNQPQHF.

Regarding this clonotype: Being one base from a much bigger clone, this may be a read error. The V and J genes are TRBV20-1 and TRBJ2-2, with no clear D. V was trimmed by 4 bases and J by 3 bases, leaving 15 bases between them. From germline, CDR1 is DFQATT and CDR2 SNEGSKA (reference sequence). This CDR3 region has 15 residues. The chain's CDR3 is CSATQSSIDTGELFF. CDR3 bases: TGCAGTGCTACCCAGTCCTCGATCGACACCGGGGAGCTGTTTTTT.

This clonotype has more than one count but fewer than ten. V gene TRBV20-1 combines with J gene TRBJ1-5, with D hard to call. V shed 3 bases and J shed 7 bases, with 10 bases lying between them. This CDR3 contains 12 residues. Germline lookup yields CDR1 DFQATT and CDR2 SNEGSKA (reference sequence). The CDR3, as DNA: TGCAGTGCTAGGGAAACGGGGCAGCCCCAGCATTTT. It encodes CSARETGQPQHF.

This clonotype showed up many times. The J gene is TRBJ2-7, the V gene TRBV29-1; no clear D. The CDR3 totals 11 residues. The germline gives CDR1 SQVTM, CDR2 ANQGSEA. Trimming stripped 5 bases from V and 4 bases from J, with 9 bases between. The CDR3 region has the DNA TGCAGCGTTTCTGGCAGATACGAGCAGTACTTC. Amino acids: CSVSGRYEQYF.

This clonotype showed up just a few times. The chain combines TRBV6-1 with TRBJ2-5; D not resolved. This CDR3 has 14 amino acids. V lost 6 bases to trimming and J lost 4 bases, with 15 bases between them. In germline, CDR1 is MNHNS, CDR2 SASEGT. The CDR3 sequence is CASRPSMSRETQYF. DNA for the CDR3: TGTGCCAGCAGACCCTCCATGAGCCGAGAGACCCAGTACTTC.

This clonotype was recorded at least ten times. In nucleotides, the CDR3 is TGTGCCAGCAGCGACCGACAGGACCTCTATGGCTACACCTTC. Residues: CASSDRQDLYGYTF. The chain uses TRBV5-5 and TRBJ1-2, with D tentatively TRBD1 (6 bases). The CDR3 totals 14 residues. The ends were cut back, 4 bases at V and 4 bases at J, with 14 bases in the middle. The germline CDR1 and CDR2 sequences are SGHKS and YYEKEE (reference sequence).

This clonotype was counted many times. V gene TRBV6-6 combines with J gene TRBJ2-1; D unclear. The CDR3 contains 12 residues. The ends were cut back, 8 bases at V and 11 bases at J, with 16 bases in the middle. CDR1 is MNHNY, CDR2 SVGAGI, per germline (reference sequence). This CDR3 reads CASSAMAPKQFF. CDR3 coding DNA: TGTGCCAGCTCAGCGATGGCCCCCAAGCAGTTCTTC.

Regarding this clonotype: This may be a read error: a much more frequent sequence differs by one nucleotide. The chain links TRBV18 to TRBJ2-3, with D perhaps TRBD2 (5 bases). The CDR3 length is 15 residues. Per germline, CDR1 KGHSH and CDR2 LQKENI. The chain's CDR3 is CANSPRGSSTDTQYF. The CDR3 DNA reads TGTGCCAACTCACCGCGCGGGTCGAGCACAGATACGCAGTATTTT. Using reference TRBV18 and TRBJ2-3 for the parts outside the CDR3, the full variable domain is NAGVMQNPRHLVRRRGQEARLRCSPMKGHSHVYWYRQLPEEGLKFMVYLQKENIIDESGMPKERFSAEFPKEGPSILRIQQVVRGDSAAYFCANSPRGSSTDTQYFGPGTRLTVL.

DNA of the CDR3: TGTGCCAGCAGTATGAGAGGACAGAGGGACGAGCAGTACTTC. It is translated as CASSMRGQRDEQYF. The V call is TRBV6-1, the J call TRBJ2-7; TRBD1 is a possible D gene (6 bases). The V gene's germline CDR1 is MNHNS and CDR2 SASEGT. The CDR3 is made up of 14 amino acids. Trimming removed 5 bases at V and 5 bases at J, with 16 bases between.

This clonotype was counted once. A much larger clone differs from this one at a single base, so this may be a read error. The chain is built from TRBV4-3 and TRBJ1-3, with D perhaps matching TRBD1 (5 bases). Germline V gene sequence: CDR1 LGHNA, CDR2 YSLEER. This CDR3 region has 14 residues. CDR3 DNA sequence: TGCGCCAGCAGCCAAGGACAGCTTGGAAACCCCATATATTTT. Protein: CASSQGQLGNPIYF.

The J gene is TRBJ2-3, the V gene TRBV29-1; tentative D call: TRBD2 (6 bases). CDR1 is SQVTM, CDR2 ANQGSEA, per germline. Trimming cost V 1 base and J 3 bases, with 11 bases left between them. This CDR3 is 14 amino acids long. CDR3 sequence: CSVEGGSGTDTQYF. The CDR3 DNA reads as TGCAGCGTTGAAGGGGGTAGCGGTACAGATACGCAGTATTTT.

The table lists this clonotype with a few counts. This rearrangement joins TRBV9 to TRBJ2-1; unclear D gene. Germline V gives CDR1 SGDLS, CDR2 YYNGEE. The CDR3 loop spans 16 amino acids. The germline V and J ends were trimmed by 4 bases and 1 base, with 15 bases remaining between them. The CDR3 nucleotides read TGTGCCAGCAGCCCTAAGAGCCCTGGGTCCTACAATGAGCAGTTCTTC. Translating it yields CASSPKSPGSYNEQFF.

The chain has TRBV18 and TRBJ2-6; D call uncertain. The CDR3 is 14 amino acids. Deletions cut 7 bases from V and 0 bases from J, with 7 bases between. Germline values: CDR1 KGHSH, CDR2 LQKENI. The CDR3 loop reads CASYSDSGANVLTF. The CDR3 nucleotides read TGTGCCAGCTACAGCGACTCTGGGGCCAACGTCCTGACTTTC.

This clonotype was seen only once. This rearrangement joins TRBV20-1 to TRBJ2-7; D uncertain. Germline V gene lookup returns CDR1 DFQATT and CDR2 SNEGSKA (reference sequence). CDR3 length: 16 residues. V was trimmed by 6 bases and J by 2 bases, leaving 23 bases between them. CDR3 loop: CSAQLGYNPGAYEQYF. The DNA for the CDR3 is TGCAGTGCCCAATTGGGTTACAACCCTGGGGCCTACGAGCAGTACTTC.